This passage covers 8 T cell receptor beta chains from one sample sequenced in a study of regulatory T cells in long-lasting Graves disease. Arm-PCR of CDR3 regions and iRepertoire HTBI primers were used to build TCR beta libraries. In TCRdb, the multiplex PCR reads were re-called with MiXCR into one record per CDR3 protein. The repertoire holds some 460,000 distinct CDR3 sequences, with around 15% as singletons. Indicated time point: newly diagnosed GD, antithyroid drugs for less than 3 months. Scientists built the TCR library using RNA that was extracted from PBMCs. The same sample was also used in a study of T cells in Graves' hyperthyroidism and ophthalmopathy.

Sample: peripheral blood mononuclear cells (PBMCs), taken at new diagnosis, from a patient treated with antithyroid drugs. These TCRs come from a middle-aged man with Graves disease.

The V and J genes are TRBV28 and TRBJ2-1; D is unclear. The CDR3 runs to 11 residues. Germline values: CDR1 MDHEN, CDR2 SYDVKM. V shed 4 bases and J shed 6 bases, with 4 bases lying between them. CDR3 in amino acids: CASSYPNEQFF. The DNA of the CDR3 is TGTGCCAGCAGTTATCCCAATGAGCAGTTCTTC.

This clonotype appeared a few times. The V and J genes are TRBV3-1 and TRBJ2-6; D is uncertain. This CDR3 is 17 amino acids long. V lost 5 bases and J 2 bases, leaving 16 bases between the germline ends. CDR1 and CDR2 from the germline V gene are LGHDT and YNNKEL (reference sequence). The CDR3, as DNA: TGTGCCAGCAGCGGAGCCTCGACATCAGCTGGGGCCAACGTCCTGACTTTC. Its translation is CASSGASTSAGANVLTF.

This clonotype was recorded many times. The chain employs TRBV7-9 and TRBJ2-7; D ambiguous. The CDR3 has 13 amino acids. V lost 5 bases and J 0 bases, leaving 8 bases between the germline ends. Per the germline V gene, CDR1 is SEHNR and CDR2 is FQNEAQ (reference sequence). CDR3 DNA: TGTGCCAGCAGCCCAAAAGGCTCCTACGAGCAGTACTTC. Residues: CASSPKGSYEQYF.

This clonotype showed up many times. The CDR3 nucleotides read TGCAGTGCTGGACTAGCGGGAGGGTCCAAAAACATTCAGTACTTC. Protein product: CSAGLAGGSKNIQYF. The V and J genes are TRBV20-1 and TRBJ2-4, with TRBD2 matching 15 bases. The germline V gene has CDR1 DFQATT and CDR2 SNEGSKA (reference sequence). This CDR3 is 15 amino acids long. V shed 5 bases, J shed 2 bases, and the junction held 1 base outside the gene matches.

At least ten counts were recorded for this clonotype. The DNA of the CDR3 is TGTGCCAACGACGGACGTGGTGAGCAGTTCTTC. The encoded protein is CANDGRGEQFF. This chain connects TRBV2 to TRBJ2-1; D uncertain. CDR1 and CDR2 (germline): SNHLY, FYNNEI. Trimming stripped 10 bases from V and 9 bases from J, with 13 bases between. This CDR3 spans 11 amino acids.

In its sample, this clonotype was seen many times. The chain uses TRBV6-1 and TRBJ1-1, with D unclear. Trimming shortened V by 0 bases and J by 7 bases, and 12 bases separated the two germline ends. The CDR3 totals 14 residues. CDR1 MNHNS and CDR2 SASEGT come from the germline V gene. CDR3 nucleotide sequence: TGTGCCAGCAGTGAAGCCATGAGACACCATGAAGCTTTCTTT. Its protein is CASSEAMRHHEAFF.

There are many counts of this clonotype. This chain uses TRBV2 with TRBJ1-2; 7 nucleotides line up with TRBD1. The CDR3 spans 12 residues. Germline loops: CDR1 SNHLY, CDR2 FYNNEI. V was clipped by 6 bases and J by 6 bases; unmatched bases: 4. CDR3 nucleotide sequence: TGTGCCAGCAGGGGGACAGAGGATGGCTACACCTTC. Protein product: CASRGTEDGYTF.

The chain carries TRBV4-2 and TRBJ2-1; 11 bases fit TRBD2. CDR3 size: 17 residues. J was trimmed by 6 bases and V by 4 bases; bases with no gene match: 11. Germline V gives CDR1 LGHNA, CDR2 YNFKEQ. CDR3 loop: CASSPGSSGRASNEQFF. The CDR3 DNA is TGTGCCAGCAGCCCGGGTAGTAGCGGGAGGGCCTCCAATGAGCAGTTCTTC.